Below are 3 T cell receptor beta chains sequenced from a single sample in a study of blood T cell repertoires in COVID-19. TCRdb keeps only in-frame clones here, not all; method: immunoSEQ multiplex PCR. The sample lists some 190,000 clones, about four fifths occurring once. Material for sequencing was peripheral blood. These receptors were collected from a woman aged 40 to 55 with COVID-19, enrolled during active disease.

This clone is a singleton in its sample. This chain uses TRBV6-2 or TRBV6-3 with TRBJ2-5; the match to TRBD1 covers 9 bases. Germline CDR1 is MNHEY and CDR2 is SVGEGT. Losses at the gene ends were 2 bases for V and 5 bases for J; bases not matched to a gene: 6. This CDR3 is 15 amino acids long. CDR3 protein: CASSYGGQGWETQYF. For the CDR3, the DNA is TGTGCCAGCAGTTACGGGGGACAGGGTTGGGAGACCCAGTACTTC.

This sequence joins TRBV5-6 and TRBJ1-2; D uncertain. The CDR3 spans 13 residues. CDR1 and CDR2 from the germline V gene are SGHDT and YYEEEE. V was pared by 2 bases and J by 4 bases, with 9 bases between. The CDR3 protein is CASSLNSFYGYTF. The DNA for the CDR3 is TGTGCCAGCAGCTTAAACAGCTTCTATGGCTACACCTTC.

The DNA of the CDR3 is TGTGCCAGCAGCTTGGTAGGGGGGACAGACAATCAGCCCCAGCATTTT. This translates into CASSLVGGTDNQPQHF. This chain connects TRBV7-9 to TRBJ1-5, with TRBD1 matching 7 bases. Germline V CDR1 and CDR2: SEHNR, FQNEAQ (reference sequence). CDR3 length equals 16 residues. Trimming at V came to 3 bases and at J to 3 bases, leaving 8 bases not matched to a gene.